A single sample is the source of the 11 T cell receptor beta chains below, sequenced in a study of T cells in Graves' hyperthyroidism and ophthalmopathy (dated by TCRdb to the late 2010s). The library was built by means of multiplex PCR. Sequencer: Illumina HiSeq 2000. TCR beta CDR3 regions were amplified from RNA transcripts. For the first round of RT-PCR on the TCR CDR3, the HTBI primer set was used together with the Qiagen OneStep RT-PCR kit. TCRdb reran the public reads through fastp at Q25 and MiXCR, keeping productive beta chains. Each CDR3 protein gets just one entry, which takes the most common genes and DNA from the rows behind it. Here the sample has hundreds of thousands of distinct CDR3 sequences; around 15% occur a single time. 10% to 13% of the sample lies in the top ten. The sequencing input was blood. These receptors were obtained from a woman between 18 and 29 years old with Graves' hyperthyroidism.

This clonotype has just a few counts. The chain links TRBV11-2 to TRBJ2-1; D may be TRBD2 (9 bases). Germline V gene data show CDR1 as SGHAT and CDR2 as FQNNGV. Trimming took 4 bases from V and 4 from J, leaving 17 bases between them. The CDR3 is made up of 16 amino acids. The CDR3 loop reads CASSSGGGRGYNEQFF. DNA for the CDR3: TGTGCCAGCAGCTCAGGGGGCGGGAGGGGTTACAATGAGCAGTTCTTC.

This clonotype was seen more than once but under ten times. The rearrangement uses TRBV15 and TRBJ2-5, with TRBD1 as a possible D gene (5 bases). Between the trimmed V and J ends, which lost 1 base and 2 bases, there was a span of 11 bases. CDR1 and CDR2 (germline): LNHNV, YYDKDF (reference sequence). This CDR3 has 15 residues. The CDR3 region is CATSRASTGQETQYF. The DNA for the CDR3 is TGTGCCACCAGCAGAGCTTCTACAGGACAAGAGACCCAGTACTTC.

This clonotype was seen many times. The chain employs TRBV15 and TRBJ2-7; D ambiguous. This CDR3 spans 13 amino acids. Germline values: CDR1 LNHNV, CDR2 YYDKDF (reference sequence). V was pared by 4 bases and J by 2 bases, with 9 bases between. CDR3 DNA: TGTGCCACCAGCACTGGAGTCACCTACGAGCAGTACTTC. It translates to CATSTGVTYEQYF.

The chain couples TRBV9 to TRBJ2-1; TRBD2 might be the D (5 bases). V lost 0 bases and J lost 0, with 10 bases in between. This CDR3 has 16 amino acids. Germline-derived CDR1 and CDR2 are SGDLS and YYNGEE. CDR3 nucleotides: TGTGCCAGCAGCGTAGAGCGAGCGGACTCCTACAATGAGCAGTTCTTC. As protein: CASSVERADSYNEQFF.

The chain has TRBV11-3 and TRBJ2-7; D gene unclear. Germline V gene sequence: CDR1 SGHNT, CDR2 YENEEA. The CDR3 has 14 amino acids. The V gene lost 1 base and the J gene lost 5 bases, with 12 bases spanning the gap. As DNA, the CDR3 is TGTGCCAGCAGCTTAGGGCTTTTGGTCCACGAGCAGTACTTC. It yields the protein CASSLGLLVHEQYF.

This clonotype was seen more than once but under ten times. This chain uses TRBV30 with TRBJ2-2; 7 bases fit TRBD2. In germline, CDR1 is GTSNPN, CDR2 SVGIG (reference sequence). The trim removed 3 bases at V and 9 bases at J, leaving 10 bases unmatched. This CDR3 contains 14 residues. In DNA, the CDR3 is TGTGCCTGGAGAAGACTAGCTGACAGTAGGGAGCTGTTTTTT. Translating gives CAWRRLADSRELFF.

This clonotype was seen at least ten times. The chain couples TRBV6-1 to TRBJ2-7; TRBD2 is a possible D gene (6 bases). V was clipped by 0 bases and J by 0 bases, with 9 bases between them. The CDR3 covers 15 residues. Germline values: CDR1 MNHNS, CDR2 SASEGT. The CDR3 reads CASSEARGSSYEQYF. CDR3 nucleotide sequence: TGTGCCAGCAGTGAAGCCCGGGGGAGCTCCTACGAGCAGTACTTC.

The chain combines TRBV7-2 with TRBJ1-4, with a tentative D call TRBD1 (5 bases). Between the trimmed V and J ends, which lost 5 bases and 8 bases, there was a span of 21 bases. Germline V gene sequence: CDR1 SGHTA, CDR2 FQGNSA. CDR3 size: 16 residues. The DNA for the CDR3 is TGTGCCAGCAGCCGCCGGGGGACCCCCTTTGGGGAAAAACTGTTTTTT. This gives the protein CASSRRGTPFGEKLFF.

V and J are TRBV25-1 and TRBJ1-1; D may be TRBD1 (6 bases). Trimming removed 6 bases from V and 7 bases from J, with 15 bases in between. CDR3 length equals 13 residues. Germline assignment: CDR1 MGHDK and CDR2 SYGVNS. The CDR3 DNA reads as TGTGCCAGCAGCTATACCGACAGGAATGAAGCTTTCTTT. Protein: CASSYTDRNEAFF.

This clonotype has more than one count but fewer than ten. The V gene is TRBV5-6, the J gene TRBJ2-1; D call uncertain. V lost 4 bases to trimming and J lost 7 bases, with 21 bases between them. The germline CDR1 and CDR2 sequences are SGHDT and YYEEEE. This CDR3 is built from 16 residues. This chain's CDR3 is CASSARADFRRNEQFF. In DNA form, the CDR3 reads TGTGCCAGCAGCGCCCGGGCCGACTTTCGACGGAATGAGCAGTTCTTC.

In its sample, this clonotype was seen a few times. The rearrangement links TRBV4-2 to TRBJ2-1; no definite D call. Germline V lookup: CDR1 LGHNA, CDR2 YNFKEQ. The ends were cut back, 4 bases at V and 2 bases at J, with 15 bases in the middle. The CDR3 runs 16 residues. CDR3 sequence: CASSPALALAYNEQFF. In DNA form, the CDR3 reads TGTGCCAGCAGCCCAGCGTTGGCCCTTGCCTACAATGAGCAGTTCTTC.